The clone carrying this T cell receptor (beta chain) was detected ten times or more. Its antigen is unidentified. The V end lost 1 base, the J end lost 3 bases, and 11 bases lay between the germline ends. The CDR3 runs 14 residues. Germline values: CDR1 DFQATT, CDR2 SNEGSKA (reference sequence). The entry originates in a study of T-cell reconstitution after alpha-beta-depleted transplantation in children. Unique molecular identifiers were built into the TCRbeta library. TCRdb re-derived calls from the PCR reads in MiXCR, one entry per CDR3 protein. The profile shows 120,000 to 150,000 distinct CDR3 sequences, around 8.8% of them singletons. General study points: T-cell counts and diversity at one year post-transplant came mainly from newly produced T cells. Several hundred expanded graft clones reportedly gave rise to the alpha-beta T cells present about two months after transplant. Some patients showed high day-60 TCRbeta diversity, which derived from surviving recipient T cells and thymic progenitors.

This TCR was sampled from a female patient aged 2-15 years who had a stem cell transplant for congenital amegakaryocytic thrombocytopenia, so the T cells may come from the graft donor. V gene TRBV20-1 combines with J gene TRBJ2-3, with D perhaps matching TRBD2 (6 bases). The sequencing here drew on PBMCs, mostly from graft donor cells, taken 180 days after TCRalphabeta/CD19-depleted stem cell transplant. The CDR3 coding sequence is TGCAGTGCTAGAGGGCACGGGGGTACAGATACGCAGTATTTT. Amino acids: CSARGHGGTDTQYF.